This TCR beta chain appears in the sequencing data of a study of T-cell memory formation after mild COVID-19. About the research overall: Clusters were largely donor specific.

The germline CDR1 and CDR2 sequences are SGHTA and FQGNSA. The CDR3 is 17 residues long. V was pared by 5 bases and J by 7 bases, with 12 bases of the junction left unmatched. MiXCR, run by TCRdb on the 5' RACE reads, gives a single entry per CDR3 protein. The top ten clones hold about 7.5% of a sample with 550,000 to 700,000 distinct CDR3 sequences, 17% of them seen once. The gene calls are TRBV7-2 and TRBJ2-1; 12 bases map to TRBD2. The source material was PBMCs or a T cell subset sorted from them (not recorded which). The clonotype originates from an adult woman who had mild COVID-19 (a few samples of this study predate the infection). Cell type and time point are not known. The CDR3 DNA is TGTGCCAGCAGCCGGACTAGCGGGAACGAGATAGCGAATGAGCAGTTCTTC. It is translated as CASSRTSGNEIANEQFF.